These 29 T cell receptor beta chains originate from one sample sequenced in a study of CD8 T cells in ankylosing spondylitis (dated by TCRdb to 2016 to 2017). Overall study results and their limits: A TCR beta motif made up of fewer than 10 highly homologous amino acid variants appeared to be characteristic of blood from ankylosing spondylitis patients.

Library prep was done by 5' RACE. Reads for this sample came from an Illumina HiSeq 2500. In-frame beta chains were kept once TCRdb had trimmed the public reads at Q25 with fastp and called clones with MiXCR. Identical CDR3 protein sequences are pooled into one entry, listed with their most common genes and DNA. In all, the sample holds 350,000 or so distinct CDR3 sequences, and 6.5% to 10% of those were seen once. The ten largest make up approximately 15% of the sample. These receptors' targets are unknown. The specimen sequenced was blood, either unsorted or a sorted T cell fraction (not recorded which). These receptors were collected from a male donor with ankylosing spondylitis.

The CDR3 sequence is CSARDGTGLAGWNEQFF. In nucleotides, the CDR3 is TGCAGTGCTAGAGATGGGACCGGATTAGCGGGATGGAATGAGCAGTTCTTC. This rearrangement joins TRBV20-1 to TRBJ2-1, with 8 nucleotides matching TRBD2. Germline V gene sequence: CDR1 DFQATT, CDR2 SNEGSKA (reference sequence). The CDR3 covers 17 residues. J gave up 7 bases and V 0 bases, and 14 bases lay outside the gene matches.

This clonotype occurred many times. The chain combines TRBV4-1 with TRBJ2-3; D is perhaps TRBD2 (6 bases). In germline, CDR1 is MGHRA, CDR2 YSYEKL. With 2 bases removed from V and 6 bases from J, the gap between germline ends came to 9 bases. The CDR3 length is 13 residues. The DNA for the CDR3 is TGCGCCAGCAGCCAATCGGGGAGGGATACGCAGTATTTT. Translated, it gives CASSQSGRDTQYF.

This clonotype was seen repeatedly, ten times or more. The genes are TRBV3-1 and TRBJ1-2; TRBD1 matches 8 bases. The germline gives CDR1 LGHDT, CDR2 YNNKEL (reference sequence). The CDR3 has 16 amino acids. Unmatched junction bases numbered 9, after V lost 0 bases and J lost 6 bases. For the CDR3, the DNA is TGTGCCAGCAGCCAAGACCTTTTCGGACAGGGAGATGGCTACACCTTC. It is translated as CASSQDLFGQGDGYTF.

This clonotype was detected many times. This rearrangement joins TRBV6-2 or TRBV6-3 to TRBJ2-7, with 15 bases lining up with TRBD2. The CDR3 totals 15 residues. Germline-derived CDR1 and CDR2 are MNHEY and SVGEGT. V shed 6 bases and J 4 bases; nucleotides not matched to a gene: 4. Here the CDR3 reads CASRTGTSGRYEQYF. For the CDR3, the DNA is TGTGCCAGCAGAACCGGGACTAGCGGGAGGTACGAGCAGTACTTC.

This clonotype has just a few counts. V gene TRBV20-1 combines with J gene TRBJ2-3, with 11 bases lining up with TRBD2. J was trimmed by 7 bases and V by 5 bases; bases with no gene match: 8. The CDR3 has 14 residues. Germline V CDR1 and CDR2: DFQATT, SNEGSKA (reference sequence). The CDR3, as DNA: TGCAGTGCTCACGACTTAGCGGGAGGGTATACGCAGTATTTT. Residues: CSAHDLAGGYTQYF.

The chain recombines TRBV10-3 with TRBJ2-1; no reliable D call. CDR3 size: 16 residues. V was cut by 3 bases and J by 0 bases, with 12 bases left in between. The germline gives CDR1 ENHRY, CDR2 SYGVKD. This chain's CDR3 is CAISEWYVSSYNEQFF. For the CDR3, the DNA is TGTGCCATCAGTGAATGGTACGTTAGCTCCTACAATGAGCAGTTCTTC.

The CDR3 bases are TGTGCCAGCAGTGGGGACCAGGGCTATGGCTACACCTTC. It encodes CASSGDQGYGYTF. The gene calls are TRBV28 and TRBJ1-2; tentative D call: TRBD1 (5 bases). V lost 5 bases and J 4 bases, leaving 11 bases between the germline ends. Germline V gives CDR1 MDHEN, CDR2 SYDVKM. The CDR3 loop spans 13 amino acids.

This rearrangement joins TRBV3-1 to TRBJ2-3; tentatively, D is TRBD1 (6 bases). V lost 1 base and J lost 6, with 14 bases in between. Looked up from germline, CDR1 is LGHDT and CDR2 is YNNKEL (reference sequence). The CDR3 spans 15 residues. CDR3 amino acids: CASSQGVQGYDTQYF. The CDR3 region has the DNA TGTGCCAGCAGCCAAGGCGTCCAGGGGTATGATACGCAGTATTTT.

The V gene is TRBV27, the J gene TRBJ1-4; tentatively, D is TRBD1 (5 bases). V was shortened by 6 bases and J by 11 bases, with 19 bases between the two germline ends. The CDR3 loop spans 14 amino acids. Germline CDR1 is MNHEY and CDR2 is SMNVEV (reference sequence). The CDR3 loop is CASSSGSRGQKLFF. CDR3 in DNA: TGTGCCAGCAGCTCCGGGTCACGGGGCCAGAAACTGTTTTTT.

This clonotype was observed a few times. As DNA, the CDR3 is TGCAGTGCTCCCCGGACAGGGTTGAGAGCTTTCTTT. Residues: CSAPRTGLRAFF. V is TRBV20-1 and J is TRBJ1-1; 8 positions agree with TRBD1. Germline-derived CDR1 and CDR2 are DFQATT and SNEGSKA (reference sequence). Trimming at V came to 5 bases and at J to 10 bases, leaving 9 bases not matched to a gene. The CDR3 is 12 amino acids.

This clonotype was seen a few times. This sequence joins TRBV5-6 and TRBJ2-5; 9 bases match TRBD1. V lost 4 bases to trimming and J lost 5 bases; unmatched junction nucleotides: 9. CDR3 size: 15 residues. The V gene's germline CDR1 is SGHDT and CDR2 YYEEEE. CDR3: CASSKLQGAPETQYF. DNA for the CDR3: TGTGCCAGCAGCAAACTACAGGGGGCTCCGGAGACCCAGTACTTC.

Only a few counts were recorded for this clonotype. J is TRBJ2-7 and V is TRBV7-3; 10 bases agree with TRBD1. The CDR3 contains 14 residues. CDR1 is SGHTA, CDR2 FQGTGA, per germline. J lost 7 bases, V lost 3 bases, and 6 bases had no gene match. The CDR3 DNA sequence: TGTGCCAGCAGCTTGGACAGGGGGAGGAAGGAGCAGTACTTC. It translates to CASSLDRGRKEQYF.

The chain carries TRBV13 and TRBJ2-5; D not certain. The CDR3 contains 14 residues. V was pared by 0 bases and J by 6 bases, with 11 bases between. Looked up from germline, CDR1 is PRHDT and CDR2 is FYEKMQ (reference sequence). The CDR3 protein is CASSLGGAWKTQYF. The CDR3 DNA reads TGTGCCAGCAGCTTAGGGGGCGCTTGGAAGACCCAGTACTTC.

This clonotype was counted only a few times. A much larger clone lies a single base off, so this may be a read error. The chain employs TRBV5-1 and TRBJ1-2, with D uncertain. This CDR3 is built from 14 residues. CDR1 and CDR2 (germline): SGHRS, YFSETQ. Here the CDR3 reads CASSLALADYGCTF. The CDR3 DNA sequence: TGCGCCAGCAGCTTGGCCCTGGCAGACTATGGCTGCACCTTC.

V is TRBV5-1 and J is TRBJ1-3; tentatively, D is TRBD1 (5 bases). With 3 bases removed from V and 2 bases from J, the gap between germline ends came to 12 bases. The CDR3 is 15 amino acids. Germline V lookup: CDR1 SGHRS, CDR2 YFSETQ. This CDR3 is CASSWAGTTGNTIYF. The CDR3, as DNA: TGCGCCAGCAGCTGGGCCGGGACGACTGGAAACACCATATATTTT.

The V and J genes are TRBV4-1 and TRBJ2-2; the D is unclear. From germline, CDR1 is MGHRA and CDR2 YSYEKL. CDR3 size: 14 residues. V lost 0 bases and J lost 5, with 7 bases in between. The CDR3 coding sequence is TGCGCCAGCAGCCAAGATCCGAGGACCGGGGAGCTGTTTTTT. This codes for CASSQDPRTGELFF.

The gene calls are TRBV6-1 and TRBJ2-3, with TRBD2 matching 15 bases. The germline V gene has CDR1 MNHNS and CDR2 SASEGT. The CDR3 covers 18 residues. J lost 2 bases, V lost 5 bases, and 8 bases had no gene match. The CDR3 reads CASSRGTSGRTFTDTQYF. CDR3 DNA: TGTGCCAGCAGTAGGGGGACTAGCGGGAGGACTTTCACAGATACGCAGTATTTT.

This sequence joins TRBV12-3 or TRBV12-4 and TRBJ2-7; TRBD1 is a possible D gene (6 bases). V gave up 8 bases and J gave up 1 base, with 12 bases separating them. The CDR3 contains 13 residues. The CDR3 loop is CASGGRRSYEQYF. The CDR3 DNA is TGTGCCAGCGGGGGCCGTCGATCCTACGAGCAGTACTTC.

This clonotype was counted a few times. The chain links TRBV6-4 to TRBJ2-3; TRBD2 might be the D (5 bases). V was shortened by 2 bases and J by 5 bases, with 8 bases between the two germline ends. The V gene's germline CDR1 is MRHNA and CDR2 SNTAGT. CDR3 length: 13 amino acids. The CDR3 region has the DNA TGTGCCAGCAGTGACCCCGGGGTAGATACGCAGTATTTT. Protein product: CASSDPGVDTQYF.

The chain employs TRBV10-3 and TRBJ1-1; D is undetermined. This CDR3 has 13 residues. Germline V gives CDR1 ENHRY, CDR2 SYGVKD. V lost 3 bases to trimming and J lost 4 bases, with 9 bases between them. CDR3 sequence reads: CAISDEVSTEAFF. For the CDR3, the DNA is TGTGCCATCAGTGACGAGGTGAGCACTGAAGCTTTCTTT.

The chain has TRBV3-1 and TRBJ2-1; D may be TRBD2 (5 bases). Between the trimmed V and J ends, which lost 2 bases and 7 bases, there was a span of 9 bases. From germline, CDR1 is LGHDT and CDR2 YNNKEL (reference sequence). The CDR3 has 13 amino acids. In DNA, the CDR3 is TGTGCCAGCAGCCAAATTAGCGTGAATGAGCAGTTCTTC. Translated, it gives CASSQISVNEQFF.

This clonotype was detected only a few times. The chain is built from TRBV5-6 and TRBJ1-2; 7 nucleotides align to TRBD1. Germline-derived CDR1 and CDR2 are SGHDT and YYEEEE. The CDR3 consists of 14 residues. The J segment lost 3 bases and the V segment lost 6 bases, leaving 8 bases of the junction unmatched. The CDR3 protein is CASNWAGGYYGYTF. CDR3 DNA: TGTGCCAGCAATTGGGCAGGGGGGTACTATGGCTACACCTTC.

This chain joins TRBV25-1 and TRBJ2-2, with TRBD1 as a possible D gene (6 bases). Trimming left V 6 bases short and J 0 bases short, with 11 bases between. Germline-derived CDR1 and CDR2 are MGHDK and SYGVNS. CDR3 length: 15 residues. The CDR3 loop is CASRRTAANTGELFF. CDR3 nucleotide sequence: TGTGCCAGCAGACGGACAGCCGCGAACACCGGGGAGCTGTTTTTT.

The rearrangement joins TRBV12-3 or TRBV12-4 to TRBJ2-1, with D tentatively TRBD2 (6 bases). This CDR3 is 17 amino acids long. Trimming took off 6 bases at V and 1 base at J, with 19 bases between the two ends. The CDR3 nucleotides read TGTGCCAGCAGCCCGCCCCCGGGACTTCAGTCCTACAATGAGCAGTTCTTC. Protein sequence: CASSPPPGLQSYNEQFF.

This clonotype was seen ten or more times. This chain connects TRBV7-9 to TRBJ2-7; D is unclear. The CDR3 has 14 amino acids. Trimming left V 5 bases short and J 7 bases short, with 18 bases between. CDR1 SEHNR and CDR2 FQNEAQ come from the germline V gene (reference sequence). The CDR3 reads CASSPRIRFYEQYF. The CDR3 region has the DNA TGTGCCAGCAGCCCCCGAATCAGGTTTTATGAGCAGTACTTC.

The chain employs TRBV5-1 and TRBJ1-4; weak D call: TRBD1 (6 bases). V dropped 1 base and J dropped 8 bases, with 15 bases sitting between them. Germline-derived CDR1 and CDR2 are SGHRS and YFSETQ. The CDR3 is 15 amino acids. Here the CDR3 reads CASSLTGGPQEKLFF. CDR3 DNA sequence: TGCGCCAGCAGCTTGACCGGGGGGCCACAAGAAAAACTGTTTTTT. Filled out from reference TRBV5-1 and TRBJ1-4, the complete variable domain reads KAGVTQTPRYLIKTRGQQVTLSCSPISGHRSVSWYQQTPGQGLQFLFEYFSETQRNKGNFPGRFSGRQFSNSRSEMNVSTLELGDSALYLCASSLTGGPQEKLFFGSGTQLSVL.

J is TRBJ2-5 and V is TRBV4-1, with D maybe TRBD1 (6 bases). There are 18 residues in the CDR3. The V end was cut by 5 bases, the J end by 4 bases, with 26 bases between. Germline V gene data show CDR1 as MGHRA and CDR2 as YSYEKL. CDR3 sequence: CASSDPVPHGQLGETQYF. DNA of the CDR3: TGCGCCAGCAGCGATCCGGTCCCCCACGGACAGTTGGGAGAGACCCAGTACTTC.

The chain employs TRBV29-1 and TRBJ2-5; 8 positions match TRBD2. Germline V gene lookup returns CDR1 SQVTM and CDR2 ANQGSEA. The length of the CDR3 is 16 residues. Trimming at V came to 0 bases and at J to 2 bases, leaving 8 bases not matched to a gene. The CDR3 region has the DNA TGCAGCGTTGAAGATCGGGCTAGCGGGCTGCAAGAGACCCAGTACTTC. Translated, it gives CSVEDRASGLQETQYF.

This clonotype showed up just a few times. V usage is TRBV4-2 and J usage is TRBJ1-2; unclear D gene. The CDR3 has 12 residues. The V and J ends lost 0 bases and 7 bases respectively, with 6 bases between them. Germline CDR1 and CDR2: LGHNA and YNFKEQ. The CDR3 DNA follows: TGTGCCAGCAGCCAAGATCGGACTGGCTACACCTTC. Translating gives CASSQDRTGYTF.